These 6 T cell receptor beta chains were all obtained from the same sample, sequenced in a study of Ad26.COV2.S vaccination and SARS-CoV-2 variants. This sample's treatment: 15 to 20 received Ad26.COV2.S at low or high dose, single or two shots; 5 received placebo; per-sample allocation not given. Material that was analyzed had been drawn on day 63 after the first vaccine or placebo injection. The data were produced by immunoSEQ multiplex PCR, yet TCRdb's version contains in-frame clones alone and is incomplete. The sample records roughly 350,000 clones, approximately 90% being singletons. The source was peripheral blood, collected in a trial of Ad26.COV2.S vaccine versus placebo. The source of these receptors is a person aged 18-65 years who received the Ad26.COV2.S COVID-19 vaccine or a placebo.

The count of this clone is one. The chain links TRBV19 to TRBJ1-6, with a weak D call TRBD1 (5 bases). Trimming removed 4 bases from V and 6 bases from J, with 13 bases in between. The CDR3 covers 15 residues. Germline values: CDR1 LNHDA, CDR2 SQIVND (reference sequence). For the CDR3, the DNA is TGTGCCAGTAGTAACCGGGGGGTCGGTAATTCACCCCTCCACTTT. It codes for CASSNRGVGNSPLHF.

This clone was observed a few times. CDR3 amino acids: CASSPQGVRNSPLHF. In DNA form, the CDR3 reads TGTGCCAGCAGCCCACAGGGGGTGAGGAATTCACCCCTCCACTTT. The chain couples TRBV6-5 to TRBJ1-6; 8 positions agree with TRBD1. The germline gives CDR1 MNHEY, CDR2 SVGAGI. The CDR3 extends over 15 amino acids. V lost 6 bases to trimming and J lost 7 bases; unmatched junction nucleotides: 8.

The V gene is TRBV9, the J gene TRBJ2-3, with TRBD2 identical over 11 bases. V lost 3 bases, J lost 4 bases, and 4 bases stayed unmatched. CDR1 and CDR2 (germline): SGDLS, YYNGEE. The CDR3 contains 15 residues. The CDR3 region has the DNA TGTGCCAGCAGCGGCCTAGCGGGGGGCGCAGATACGCAGTATTTT. Its protein product is CASSGLAGGADTQYF.

This clone turned up a few times. The gene calls are TRBV7-6 and TRBJ2-7; TRBD1 matches at 7 bases. Germline loops: CDR1 SGHVS, CDR2 FNYEAQ. This CDR3 is 15 amino acids long. The trim removed 0 bases at V and 4 bases at J, leaving 6 bases unmatched. The CDR3 here is CASSLARQGNYEQYF. The CDR3 DNA follows: TGTGCCAGCAGCTTAGCGCGACAGGGTAATTACGAGCAGTACTTC.

The rearrangement links TRBV5-8 to TRBJ1-5; 8 positions match TRBD1. CDR1 is SGHTS and CDR2 is YDEGEE in the germline V gene. The CDR3 runs to 16 residues. With 1 base clipped from V and 7 bases from J, the junction kept 10 bases outside the gene matches. This chain's CDR3 is CASSLTDRGAGQPQHF. Written as DNA, the CDR3 is TGTGCCAGCAGCTTGACCGACAGGGGAGCGGGACAGCCCCAGCATTTT.

As to this clone: This sample also contains other DNA sequences that code for the same CDR3. The chain links TRBV18 to TRBJ2-7; D may correspond to TRBD1 or TRBD2 (5 bases each). The germline V gene encodes CDR1 KGHSH and CDR2 LQKENI. Trimming removed 1 base at V and 1 base at J, with 8 bases between. The CDR3 length is 14 residues. CDR3 bases: TGTGCCAGCTCACCACGGGACGGATCCTACGAGCAGTACTTC. Translated: CASSPRDGSYEQYF.